Shown below are 21 T cell receptor beta chains from a single sample sequenced in a study of T cells in Graves' hyperthyroidism and ophthalmopathy. Amplified TCR beta CDR3 regions came from RNA transcripts. The HTBI primer set drove a first-round RT-PCR of the TCR CDR3. Via MiXCR, TCRdb re-called the multiplex PCR reads, giving one row per CDR3 protein. The sample includes about 260,000 distinct CDR3 sequences, roughly 15% of them seen just once. Sequenced: blood. All receptors derive from a woman aged 18-29 years with Graves' ophthalmopathy.

The chain links TRBV7-9 to TRBJ1-1, with 7 bases identical to TRBD1. The CDR3 runs to 14 residues. Germline V lookup: CDR1 SEHNR, CDR2 FQNEAQ (reference sequence). After removal of 5 bases from V and 3 bases from J, the junction contained 6 bases not matched to a gene. The DNA for the CDR3 is TGTGCCAGCAGCCCAGGGGGGGGACACACTGAAGCTTTCTTT. Protein: CASSPGGGHTEAFF.

Worth noting for this clonotype: A read error is possible here, since a much larger clone lies one base away. V usage is TRBV7-2 and J usage is TRBJ2-1; D is possibly TRBD2 (6 bases). The CDR3 totals 14 residues. V was pared by 4 bases and J by 13 bases, with 20 bases between. CDR1 and CDR2 (germline): SGHTA, FQGNSA. CDR3 sequence: CASSSDGGVHLQFF. The CDR3 bases are TGTGCCAGCAGCTCAGATGGCGGGGTTCACCTTCAGTTCTTC.

This chain connects TRBV27 to TRBJ2-1; 12 bases agree with TRBD2. In germline, CDR1 is MNHEY, CDR2 SMNVEV (reference sequence). V lost 6 bases and J lost 2; bases outside the gene matches: 8. The CDR3 is 17 amino acids. CDR3: CASSPSSGRDPYNEQFF. CDR3 nucleotide sequence: TGTGCCAGCAGCCCTTCTAGCGGGAGGGATCCCTACAATGAGCAGTTCTTC.

This clonotype was seen many times. This chain links TRBV4-1 with TRBJ2-2; 8 nucleotides line up with TRBD1. CDR1 and CDR2 (germline): MGHRA, YSYEKL. The CDR3 has 17 residues. V dropped 0 bases and J dropped 6; count of bases not matched to a gene: 9. The CDR3 DNA sequence: TGCGCCAGCAGCCAAGATCGACGGACAGGGCGTCCCGGGGAGCTGTTTTTT. This encodes CASSQDRRTGRPGELFF.

This clonotype showed up many times. The V gene is TRBV28, the J gene TRBJ1-5; 11 positions agree with TRBD1. In germline, CDR1 is MDHEN, CDR2 SYDVKM. CDR3 length: 16 residues. With 5 bases clipped from V and 7 bases from J, the junction kept 10 bases outside the gene matches. The CDR3 coding sequence is TGTGCCAGCAGTGCCGGGACAGGGGGAAGTCGGCAGCCCCAGCATTTT. Translation: CASSAGTGGSRQPQHF.

This clonotype was picked up many times. This chain joins TRBV6-5 and TRBJ1-3; possible D gene TRBD1, 5 bases. The CDR3 spans 14 residues. Per germline, CDR1 MNHEY and CDR2 SVGAGI. Trimming shortened V by 2 bases and J by 4 bases, and 9 bases separated the two germline ends. In DNA form, the CDR3 reads TGTGCCAGCAGTTACGGGGGTCTAGGAAACACCATATATTTT. Translating it yields CASSYGGLGNTIYF.

The J gene is TRBJ2-3, the V gene TRBV7-9, with 11 bases fitting TRBD2. V shed 5 bases, J shed 0 bases, and the junction held 16 bases outside the gene matches. Germline V gene data show CDR1 as SEHNR and CDR2 as FQNEAQ (reference sequence). The CDR3 has 20 amino acids. CDR3 DNA: TGTGCCAGCAGCCCCCCCCTAGCGGGGGGCAACATACCTAGCACAGATACGCAGTATTTT. It is translated as CASSPPLAGGNIPSTDTQYF.

In this sample, this clonotype turned up many times. The V gene is TRBV11-1, the J gene TRBJ2-1, with 12 bases fitting TRBD2. The J segment lost 6 bases and the V segment lost 3 bases, leaving 6 bases of the junction unmatched. This CDR3 region has 16 residues. The germline V gene encodes CDR1 SGHAT and CDR2 FQDESV (reference sequence). The CDR3, as DNA: TGTGCCAGCAGCTTCGGACTAGCGGGGTGGATCAATGAGCAGTTCTTC. It specifies CASSFGLAGWINEQFF.

Comments on this clonotype: A read error is possible here, since a much larger clone lies one base away. The chain links TRBV6-2 or TRBV6-3 to TRBJ1-4, with D perhaps matching TRBD1 (6 bases). The germline V gene has CDR1 MNHEY and CDR2 SVGEGT. The CDR3 totals 16 residues. Trimming took off 8 bases at V and 3 bases at J, with 19 bases between the two ends. The CDR3 is CASRRGQIASNEKLFF. Here the CDR3 DNA reads TGTGCCAGCCGACGGGGGCAAATTGCGTCTAATGAAAAACTGTTTTTT.

This clonotype was detected ten times or more. The genes are TRBV6-1 and TRBJ1-6; D is uncertain. Germline values: CDR1 MNHNS, CDR2 SASEGT. Between the trimmed V and J ends, which lost 5 bases and 0 bases, there was a span of 17 bases. The CDR3 spans 18 residues. This chain's CDR3 is CASSYEVMTSSYNSPLHF. The CDR3 nucleotides are TGTGCCAGCAGTTATGAGGTTATGACGAGCTCCTATAATTCACCCCTCCACTTT.

At least ten counts were recorded for this clonotype. This rearrangement joins TRBV6-6 to TRBJ2-1; possibly TRBD1 for D (6 bases). The CDR3 consists of 19 residues. Germline-derived CDR1 and CDR2 are MNHNY and SVGAGI (reference sequence). The V end lost 0 bases, the J end lost 2 bases, and 20 bases lay between the germline ends. The CDR3 protein is CASSYSRTEKTPPYNEQFF. CDR3 in DNA: TGTGCCAGCAGTTACTCTCGGACAGAAAAAACGCCACCCTACAATGAGCAGTTCTTC.

The table lists this clonotype with many counts. This rearrangement joins TRBV5-1 to TRBJ2-4; D not resolved. CDR3 length: 13 residues. Per germline, CDR1 SGHRS and CDR2 YFSETQ. V lost 2 bases, J lost 8 bases, and 11 bases lay in between. The CDR3 here is CASSFEELDIQYF. The CDR3 DNA reads TGCGCCAGCAGCTTCGAAGAGCTGGACATTCAGTACTTC.

The rearrangement uses TRBV10-3 and TRBJ2-5, with D perhaps TRBD2 (5 bases). Germline lookup yields CDR1 ENHRY and CDR2 SYGVKD. The CDR3 is 14 amino acids. V was clipped by 0 bases and J by 3 bases, with 8 bases between them. The CDR3 reads CAISESTGEETQYF. The DNA for the CDR3 is TGTGCCATCAGTGAGTCGACCGGGGAAGAGACCCAGTACTTC.

This clonotype occurred many times. The rearrangement links TRBV2 to TRBJ1-1; D is uncertain. CDR1 is SNHLY and CDR2 is FYNNEI in the germline V gene. V gave up 4 bases and J gave up 4 bases, with 13 bases separating them. The CDR3 is 14 residues long. The CDR3 DNA reads as TGTGCCAGCAGTGCCCCGGATTGGGGCACTGAAGCTTTCTTT. Its protein product is CASSAPDWGTEAFF.

This clonotype was counted at least ten times. The gene calls are TRBV20-1 and TRBJ1-2; TRBD1 is a possible D gene (5 bases). V dropped 1 base and J dropped 4 bases, with 13 bases sitting between them. The germline gives CDR1 DFQATT, CDR2 SNEGSKA (reference sequence). The CDR3 runs 14 residues. CDR3 sequence reads: CSARVRGDLYGYTF. The CDR3, as DNA: TGCAGTGCTAGAGTTCGGGGGGACCTCTATGGCTACACCTTC.

The rearrangement uses TRBV7-3 and TRBJ2-1; maybe TRBD2 (6 bases). The V and J ends lost 1 base and 2 bases respectively, with 12 bases between them. This CDR3 region has 16 residues. Looked up from germline, CDR1 is SGHTA and CDR2 is FQGTGA. The CDR3 nucleotides read TGTGCCAGCAGCTTAAGGGCCGGGAGCACCTACAATGAGCAGTTCTTC. Its translation is CASSLRAGSTYNEQFF. The complete variable domain, with remaining parts taken from reference TRBV7-3 and TRBJ2-1, reads GAGVSQTPSNKVTEKGKYVELRCDPISGHTALYWYRQSLGQGPEFLIYFQGTGAADDSGLPNDRFFAVRPEGSVSTLKIQRTERGDSAVYLCASSLRAGSTYNEQFFGPGTRLTVL.

This clonotype occurred a few times. This chain links TRBV9 with TRBJ2-1, with D unresolved. CDR3 size: 16 residues. V lost 0 bases and J 3 bases, leaving 13 bases between the germline ends. From germline, CDR1 is SGDLS and CDR2 YYNGEE. CDR3 DNA: TGTGCCAGCAGCGTAGATGACATCATATTCTACAATGAGCAGTTCTTC. Translated: CASSVDDIIFYNEQFF.

The rearrangement uses TRBV20-1 and TRBJ2-3; the match to TRBD2 covers 8 bases. The CDR3 is 15 amino acids. The V gene end was trimmed by 5 bases and the J gene end by 2 bases; junction bases not matched to a gene: 9. Germline CDR1 is DFQATT and CDR2 is SNEGSKA (reference sequence). The chain's CDR3 is CSAVGLADHTDTQYF. CDR3 DNA: TGCAGTGCTGTCGGACTAGCAGACCACACAGATACGCAGTATTTT.

This chain links TRBV9 with TRBJ2-5; either TRBD1 or TRBD2 may fit D (5 bases each). V gave up 7 bases and J gave up 1 base, with 17 bases separating them. The CDR3 contains 15 residues. Germline V gives CDR1 SGDLS, CDR2 YYNGEE. The CDR3 reads CASSGPLPTQETQYF. The DNA of the CDR3 is TGTGCCAGCTCGGGGCCCCTCCCGACCCAAGAGACCCAGTACTTC.

This chain joins TRBV9 and TRBJ1-3; D call uncertain. V lost 4 bases, J lost 0 bases, and 14 bases lay in between. The CDR3 has 16 residues. From germline, CDR1 is SGDLS and CDR2 YYNGEE. This CDR3 reads CASSLGSGSSGNTIYF. The CDR3 region has the DNA TGTGCCAGCAGCCTAGGTTCGGGGAGCTCTGGAAACACCATATATTTT.

This clonotype was detected only a few times. This chain joins TRBV27 and TRBJ2-5; 16 bases are a match to TRBD2. Germline V gives CDR1 MNHEY, CDR2 SMNVEV (reference sequence). CDR3 length: 19 amino acids. The ends lost 0 bases at V and 4 bases at J; junction bases unmatched: 8. CDR3 residues: CASSLSGTSGRAPRETQYF. The CDR3, as DNA: TGTGCCAGCAGTTTATCAGGGACTAGCGGGAGGGCCCCCCGAGAGACCCAGTACTTC.